Listed below are T cell receptor beta chains from one sample, sequenced in a study of blood T cell repertoires in COVID-19. The method was immunoSEQ multiplex PCR; TCRdb's version includes in-frame clones alone and lacks a portion of them. The table lists about 50,000 clones, approximately 85% of them singletons. The sample comprised peripheral blood. The receptors were sampled from an older woman with acute or convalescent COVID-19. Each CDR3 is given with its conserved first and last residue. The D gene is left open where the match is weak. Expanded clones get a size class; other rows say once, few or many, or leave the size out.

d_gene: TRBD1
j_gene: TRBJ1-1
v_gene: TRBV18
abundance: -
CDR3aa: CASGHRGLGTEAFF
CDR3nt: TGTGCCAGCGGACACAGGGGGTTGGGTACTGAAGCTTTCTTT

d_gene: -
j_gene: TRBJ1-6
v_gene: TRBV30
abundance: -
CDR3aa: CAWSPSWPNNSPLHF
CDR3nt: TGTGCCTGGAGTCCCTCGTGGCCCAATAATTCACCCCTCCACTTT

d_gene: TRBD2
j_gene: TRBJ2-3
v_gene: TRBV5-1
abundance: once
CDR3aa: CASSLTAGGDTQYF
CDR3nt: TGCGCCAGCAGCCTGACTGCGGGAGGAGATACGCAGTATTTT

d_gene: -
j_gene: TRBJ2-3
v_gene: TRBV27
abundance: -
CDR3aa: CASSSQGGTQYF
CDR3nt: TGTGCCAGCAGTTCCCAGGGGGGTACGCAGTATTTT

d_gene: TRBD1
j_gene: TRBJ2-2
v_gene: TRBV18
abundance: -
CDR3aa: CASSPNQGANGELFF
CDR3nt: TGTGCCAGCTCACCGAATCAGGGGGCGAACGGGGAGCTGTTTTTT

d_gene: -
j_gene: TRBJ1-4
v_gene: TRBV6-5
abundance: -
CDR3aa: CASSYSSPQKLFF
CDR3nt: TGTGCCAGCAGTTACTCGAGCCCCCAAAAACTGTTTTTT

d_gene: TRBD1
j_gene: TRBJ2-7
v_gene: TRBV20-1
abundance: -
CDR3aa: CSALSRDSKYF
CDR3nt: TGCAGTGCTTTAAGTAGGGACAGTAAGTACTTC

d_gene: -
j_gene: TRBJ2-7
v_gene: TRBV30
abundance: -
CDR3aa: CAGDWAYGEQCF
CDR3nt: TGTGCCGGGGACTGGGCTTACGGCGAGCAGTGCTTC

d_gene: TRBD1
j_gene: TRBJ1-1
v_gene: TRBV28
abundance: -
CDR3aa: CASSQPLGGQRPEAFF
CDR3nt: TGTGCCAGCAGTCAGCCCTTAGGGGGCCAAAGGCCTGAAGCTTTCTTT

d_gene: TRBD1
j_gene: TRBJ1-1
v_gene: TRBV3-1/TRBV3-2
abundance: -
CDR3aa: CASSPPGQDEAFF
CDR3nt: TGTGCCAGCAGCCCCCCGGGACAGGATGAAGCTTTCTTT

d_gene: TRBD1
j_gene: TRBJ1-4
v_gene: TRBV27
abundance: -
CDR3aa: CASRPGTGMVANEKLFF
CDR3nt: TGTGCCAGCAGACCCGGGACAGGGATGGTAGCTAATGAAAAACTGTTTTTT

d_gene: -
j_gene: TRBJ1-2
v_gene: TRBV27
abundance: few
CDR3aa: CASRLTGNYGYTF
CDR3nt: TGTGCCAGCAGACTAACAGGGAACTATGGCTACACCTTC

d_gene: TRBD2
j_gene: TRBJ2-7
v_gene: TRBV29-1
abundance: -
CDR3aa: CSVKGLAGGPSYEQYF
CDR3nt: TGCAGCGTTAAGGGACTAGCGGGAGGGCCGTCCTACGAGCAGTACTTC

d_gene: TRBD1
j_gene: TRBJ2-2
v_gene: TRBV7-7
abundance: -
CDR3aa: CASGGGTGAGELFF
CDR3nt: TGTGCTAGCGGTGGCGGGACAGGGGCCGGGGAGCTGTTTTTT

d_gene: -
j_gene: TRBJ1-2
v_gene: TRBV7-3
abundance: -
CDR3aa: CASSSQGGGNYGYTF
CDR3nt: TGTGCCAGCAGCTCTCAGGGAGGTGGTAACTATGGCTACACCTTC